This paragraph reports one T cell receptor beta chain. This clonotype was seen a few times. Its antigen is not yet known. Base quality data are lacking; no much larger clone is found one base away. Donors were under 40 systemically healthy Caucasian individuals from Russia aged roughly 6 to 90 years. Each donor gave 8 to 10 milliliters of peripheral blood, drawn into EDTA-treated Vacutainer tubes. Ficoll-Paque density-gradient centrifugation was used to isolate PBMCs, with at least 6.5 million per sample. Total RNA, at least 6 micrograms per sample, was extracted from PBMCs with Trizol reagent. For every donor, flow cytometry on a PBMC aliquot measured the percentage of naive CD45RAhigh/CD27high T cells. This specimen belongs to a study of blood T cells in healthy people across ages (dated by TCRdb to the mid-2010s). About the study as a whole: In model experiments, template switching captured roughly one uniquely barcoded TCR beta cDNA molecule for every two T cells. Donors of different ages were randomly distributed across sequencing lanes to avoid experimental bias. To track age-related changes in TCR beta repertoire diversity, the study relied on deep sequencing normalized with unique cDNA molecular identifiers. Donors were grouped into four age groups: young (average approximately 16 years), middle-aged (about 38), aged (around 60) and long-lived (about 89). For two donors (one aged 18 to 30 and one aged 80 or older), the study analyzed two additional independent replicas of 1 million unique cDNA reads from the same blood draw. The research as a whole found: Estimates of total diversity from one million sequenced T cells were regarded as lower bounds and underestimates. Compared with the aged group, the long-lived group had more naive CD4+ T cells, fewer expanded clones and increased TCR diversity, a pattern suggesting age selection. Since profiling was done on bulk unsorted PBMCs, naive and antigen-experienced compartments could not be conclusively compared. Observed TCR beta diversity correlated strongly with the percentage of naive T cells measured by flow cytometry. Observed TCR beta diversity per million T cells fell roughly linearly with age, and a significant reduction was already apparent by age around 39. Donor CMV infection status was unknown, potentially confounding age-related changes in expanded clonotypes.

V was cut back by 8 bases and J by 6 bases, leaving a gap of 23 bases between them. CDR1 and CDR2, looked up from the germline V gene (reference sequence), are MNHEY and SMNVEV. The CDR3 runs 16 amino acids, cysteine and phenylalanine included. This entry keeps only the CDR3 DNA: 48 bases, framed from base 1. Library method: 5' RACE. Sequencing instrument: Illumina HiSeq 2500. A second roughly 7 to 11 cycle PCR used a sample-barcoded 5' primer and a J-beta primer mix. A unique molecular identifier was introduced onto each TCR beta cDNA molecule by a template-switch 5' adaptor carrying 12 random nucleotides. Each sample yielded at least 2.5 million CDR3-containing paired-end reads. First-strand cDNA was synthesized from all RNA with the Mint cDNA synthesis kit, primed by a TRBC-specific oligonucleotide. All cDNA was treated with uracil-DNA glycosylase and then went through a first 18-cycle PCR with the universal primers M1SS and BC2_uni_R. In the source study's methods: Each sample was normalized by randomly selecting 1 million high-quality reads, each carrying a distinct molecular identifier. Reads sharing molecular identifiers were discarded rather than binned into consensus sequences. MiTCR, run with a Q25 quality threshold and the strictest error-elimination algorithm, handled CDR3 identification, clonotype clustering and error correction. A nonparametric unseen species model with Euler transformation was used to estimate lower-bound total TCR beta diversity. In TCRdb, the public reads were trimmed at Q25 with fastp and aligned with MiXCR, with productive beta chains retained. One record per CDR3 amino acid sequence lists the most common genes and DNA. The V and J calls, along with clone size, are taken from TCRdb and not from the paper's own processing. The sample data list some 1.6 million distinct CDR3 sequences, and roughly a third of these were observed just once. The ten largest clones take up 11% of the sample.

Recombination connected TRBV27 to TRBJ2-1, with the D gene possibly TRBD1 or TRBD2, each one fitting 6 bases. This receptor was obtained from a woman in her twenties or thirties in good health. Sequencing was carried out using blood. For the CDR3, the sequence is CASGLADSTGANEQFF. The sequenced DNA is TGTGCCAGCGGATTAGCGGACTCAACGGGGGCCAATGAGCAGTTCTTC.